This T cell receptor (beta chain) was retrieved from a study of CD8 T cells in ankylosing spondylitis. The study, taken as a whole, reports: Apparently characteristic of ankylosing spondylitis blood was a TCR beta motif (fewer than ten highly homologous variants).

TCRdb analysed the 5' RACE reads with MiXCR anew, one entry per CDR3 protein. Here the sample spans 100,000 to 150,000 distinct CDR3 sequences, roughly a tenth being singletons. Per the germline V gene, CDR1 is SGHDT and CDR2 is YYEEEE. The CDR3 sequence is 15 residues long. V lost 0 bases, J lost 11 bases, and 4 bases stayed unmatched. To note about this clonotype: The target antigen is unknown.

This receptor was identified in a male donor with ankylosing spondylitis or in good health (not recorded which). The chain links TRBV5-6 to TRBJ2-1; TRBD2 agrees at 14 bases. The sequenced sample was blood, either unsorted or a sorted T cell fraction (not recorded which). The CDR3 reads CASSLAGLAGGKQFF. The CDR3 region has the DNA TGTGCCAGCAGCTTGGCCGGACTAGCGGGAGGAAAGCAGTTCTTC. Drawing the rest from reference TRBV5-6 and TRBJ2-1, the complete variable domain is DAGVTQSPTHLIKTRGQQVTLRCSPKSGHDTVSWYQQALGQGPQFIFQYYEEEERQRGNFPDRFSGHQFPNYSSELNVNALLLGDSALYLCASSLAGLAGGKQFFGPGTRLTVL.